The subject of this entry is one TCR beta chain. Its specificity is not known. These data belong to a study of CD8 T cells in Susac syndrome. Study-level points and caveats: As acknowledged by the study, its TCR sequencing and HLA analysis included a relatively small number of individuals.

CD8+ and CD4+ T cells were negatively isolated; TEMRA cells were FACS-enriched. Unmatched junction bases numbered 3, after V lost 3 bases and J lost 8 bases. CDR1 is MNHEY and CDR2 is SVGAGI in the germline V gene. The CDR3 runs 14 residues. Random hexamers were used to reverse transcribe the RNA input (about 0.45 to 1 ug). Across 54 Vbeta and 13 Jbeta, TCR beta CDR3 was amplified with immunoSEQ multiplex PCR. TCRdb re-called the immunoSEQ multiplex PCR reads with MiXCR, one entry per CDR3 protein. The sample has under 150,000 distinct CDR3 sequences, around nine tenths seen once. This rearrangement joins TRBV6-5 to TRBJ1-6, with 8 bases lining up with TRBD1. Sequences were obtained from CD8+ T cells from PBMCs. The sequence derives from a human donor with multiple sclerosis. This CDR3 reads CASSYGQGDSPLHF. The CDR3 DNA reads as TGTGCCAGCAGTTATGGACAGGGTGATTCACCCCTCCACTTT.